This passage covers 21 T cell receptor beta chains from one sample sequenced in a study of shared clonotypes between healthy human individuals. This table comes from immunoSEQ multiplex PCR, and its TCRdb copy is limited to in-frame clones, with some not included. The sample contains some 1,100,000 clones, approximately 80% of which appear only once. Sequencing was done on a sample of memory CD4+ T cells from PBMCs. The subset denotes: CD45RA-negative fraction. The origin of the receptors is a man aged 18-30 years in good health. Some clones in this sample may be carry-over from other donors' samples.

This chain uses TRBV7-3 with TRBJ2-6; D is perhaps TRBD1 or TRBD2 (5 bases each). CDR3 length equals 13 residues. The V end was cut by 1 base, the J end by 12 bases, with 10 bases between. Germline CDR1 reads SGHTA; CDR2 reads FQGTGA. The CDR3 DNA follows: TGTGCCAGCAGCTTAAAGGGGACGGGCGTCCTGACTTTC. This encodes CASSLKGTGVLTF.

The chain links TRBV19 to TRBJ1-3; 7 bases match TRBD1. The V and J ends lost 4 bases and 4 bases, in that order; junction bases with no gene match: 7. The CDR3 extends over 15 amino acids. Germline V gene lookup returns CDR1 LNHDA and CDR2 SQIVND (reference sequence). CDR3 nucleotide sequence: TGTGCCAGTAGTACAGACAGGGAGTACGGAAACACCATATATTTT. It is translated as CASSTDREYGNTIYF. Based on the CDR3 plus reference TRBV19 and TRBJ1-3, the full variable domain is DGGITQSPKYLFRKEGQNVTLSCEQNLNHDAMYWYRQDPGQGLRLIYYSQIVNDFQKGDIAEGYSVSREKKESFPLTVTSAQKNPTAFYLCASSTDREYGNTIYFGEGSWLTVV.

The J gene is TRBJ2-7, the V gene TRBV7-8, with D unresolved. Germline V gives CDR1 SGHVS, CDR2 FQNEAQ. The germline V and J ends were trimmed by 1 base and 7 bases, with 8 bases remaining between them. The CDR3 covers 12 residues. The CDR3 nucleotides are TGTGCCAGCAGCTTAGTTACCACGGAGCAGTACTTC. The encoded protein is CASSLVTTEQYF. Supplemented by reference TRBV7-8 and TRBJ2-7, the full variable domain reads GAGVSQSPRYKVAKRGQDVALRCDPISGHVSLFWYQQALGQGPEFLTYFQNEAQLDKSGLPSDRFFAERPEGSVSTLKIQRTQQEDSAVYLCASSLVTTEQYFGPGTRLTVT.

J is TRBJ2-1 and V is TRBV7-9; 10 positions agree with TRBD2. The length of the CDR3 is 14 residues. J was trimmed by 4 bases and V by 5 bases; bases with no gene match: 2. Germline V gene data show CDR1 as SEHNR and CDR2 as FQNEAQ (reference sequence). CDR3 sequence (DNA): TGTGCCAGCAGCCTGACTAGCGGGTACAATGAGCAGTTCTTC. Translating gives CASSLTSGYNEQFF.

This rearrangement joins TRBV10-3 to TRBJ1-1, with D possibly matching TRBD1 (6 bases). The V end was cut by 2 bases, the J end by 0 bases, with 10 bases between. CDR1 and CDR2 from the germline V gene are ENHRY and SYGVKD. The CDR3 extends over 15 amino acids. DNA for the CDR3: TGTGCCATCAGTGAGCAACAGGGCATGAACACTGAAGCTTTCTTT. This codes for CAISEQQGMNTEAFF.

This clone was picked up one time. In the same sample, other DNA sequences code for this CDR3. V is TRBV4-1 and J is TRBJ1-3; D may be TRBD1 (5 bases). CDR3 length: 15 amino acids. Germline V CDR1 and CDR2: MGHRA, YSYEKL. The V end lost 0 bases, the J end lost 4 bases, and 10 bases lay between the germline ends. DNA of the CDR3: TGCGCCAGCAGCCAAGATGGGACCGAAGGAAACACCATATATTTT. Protein: CASSQDGTEGNTIYF.

In this sample, this clone turned up once. CDR3 sequence (DNA): TGTGCCTGGGACCCCTCGAGGGCTAGCGGGGGAACCTCCTACGAGCAGTACTTC. It yields the protein CAWDPSRASGGTSYEQYF. J is TRBJ2-7 and V is TRBV30, with 10 bases that match TRBD2. Germline CDR1 and CDR2: GTSNPN and SVGIG (reference sequence). V lost 5 bases, J lost 0 bases, and 16 bases stayed unmatched. The CDR3 runs to 18 residues.

The V gene is TRBV28, the J gene TRBJ2-7; 7 nucleotides agree with TRBD1. The CDR3 totals 14 residues. Unmatched junction bases numbered 9, after V lost 4 bases and J lost 6 bases. Germline V gene sequence: CDR1 MDHEN, CDR2 SYDVKM. Here the CDR3 DNA reads TGTGCCAGCAGTTCGACCGGGACAGTGCTCGAGCAGTACTTC. Its translation: CASSSTGTVLEQYF.

The chain uses TRBV5-1 and TRBJ2-1; D is undetermined. The V gene lost 6 bases and the J gene lost 0 bases, with 13 bases spanning the gap. Germline assignment: CDR1 SGHRS and CDR2 YFSETQ. There are 15 residues in the CDR3. The CDR3, as DNA: TGCGCCAGCACCTCCGGCGGAAGCTCCTACAATGAGCAGTTCTTC. It specifies CASTSGGSSYNEQFF. Full variable domain (outside the CDR3, taken from reference TRBV5-1 and TRBJ2-1): KAGVTQTPRYLIKTRGQQVTLSCSPISGHRSVSWYQQTPGQGLQFLFEYFSETQRNKGNFPGRFSGRQFSNSRSEMNVSTLELGDSALYLCASTSGGSSYNEQFFGPGTRLTVL.

The V call is TRBV28, the J call TRBJ1-1; D might be TRBD1 (6 bases). From germline, CDR1 is MDHEN and CDR2 SYDVKM. This CDR3 region has 15 residues. V gave up 10 bases and J gave up 0 bases, with 18 bases separating them. CDR3 sequence: CAIKTGSAVNTEAFF. For the CDR3, the DNA is TGTGCCATCAAAACAGGGTCCGCGGTGAACACTGAAGCTTTCTTT. Combining the CDR3 with reference TRBV28 and TRBJ1-1 gives the whole variable domain DVKVTQSSRYLVKRTGEKVFLECVQDMDHENMFWYRQDPGLGLRLIYFSYDVKMKEKGDIPEGYSVSREKKERFSLILESASTNQTSMYLCAIKTGSAVNTEAFFGQGTRLTVV.

V gene TRBV9 combines with J gene TRBJ2-2; the match to TRBD1 covers 7 bases. This CDR3 region has 15 residues. In germline, CDR1 is SGDLS, CDR2 YYNGEE. V trimming: 2 bases; J trimming: 6 bases; junction bases outside the gene matches: 7. For the CDR3, the DNA is TGTGCCAGCAGCGTGACAGGGTCGGTAGCCGGGGAGCTGTTTTTT. Translation: CASSVTGSVAGELFF.

The chain links TRBV5-1 to TRBJ2-2; 7 positions agree with TRBD2. This CDR3 is built from 14 residues. From germline, CDR1 is SGHRS and CDR2 YFSETQ. Germline trimming cut 5 bases from V and 9 bases from J; bases unmatched to any gene: 10. The CDR3 DNA is TGCGCCAGCAGTCAACTAGCGATCGCGAGGGAGCTGTTTTTT. It is translated as CASSQLAIARELFF.

The V call is TRBV7-8, the J call TRBJ1-2, with 8 bases aligning to TRBD1. Trimming cost V 5 bases and J 5 bases; bases outside gene matches: 7. Germline CDR1 is SGHVS and CDR2 is FQNEAQ. The CDR3 contains 14 residues. CDR3 nucleotides: TGTGCCAGCAGCCCAGGGGGCGATGGTTATGGCTACACCTTC. Protein sequence: CASSPGGDGYGYTF.

The chain carries TRBV6-1 and TRBJ1-2; 10 bases match TRBD1. This CDR3 spans 15 amino acids. Per the germline V gene, CDR1 is MNHNS and CDR2 is SASEGT. V was clipped by 0 bases and J by 8 bases; unmatched bases: 6. CDR3 bases: TGTGCCAGCAGTGAAGCCCCGGGACAGGGGTTCGGCTACACCTTC. Protein sequence: CASSEAPGQGFGYTF.

This rearrangement joins TRBV6-5 to TRBJ2-5; D gene unclear. In germline, CDR1 is MNHEY, CDR2 SVGAGI. V shed 4 bases and J shed 9 bases, with 12 bases lying between them. The CDR3 has 12 amino acids. CDR3 loop: CASSSSQLAQYF. CDR3 DNA: TGTGCCAGCAGTTCCTCACAGTTGGCCCAGTACTTC.

This clone has more than one count but fewer than ten. This chain connects TRBV11-1 to TRBJ2-1; 10 nucleotides match TRBD1. This CDR3 is 17 amino acids long. V was clipped by 3 bases and J by 10 bases; unmatched bases: 15. Germline CDR1 reads SGHAT; CDR2 reads FQDESV (reference sequence). This CDR3 is CASSLLQKTGGSREQFF. The CDR3 nucleotides read TGTGCCAGCAGCTTGCTGCAAAAGACAGGGGGCTCCAGAGAGCAGTTCTTC.

The V gene is TRBV7-2, the J gene TRBJ2-5; D remains ambiguous. V lost 5 bases, J lost 1 base, and 11 bases lay in between. Germline V gives CDR1 SGHTA, CDR2 FQGNSA. The CDR3 is made up of 14 amino acids. In nucleotides, the CDR3 is TGTGCCAGCAGCGCGAGTAGCAGCCAAGAGACCCAGTACTTC. The encoded protein is CASSASSSQETQYF.

This chain joins TRBV11-1 and TRBJ1-2; D may be TRBD1 (6 bases). Germline values: CDR1 SGHAT, CDR2 FQDESV (reference sequence). This CDR3 is built from 16 residues. The ends were cut back, 2 bases at V and 3 bases at J, with 16 bases in the middle. The CDR3 loop is CASSLYGGLDDYGYTF. The CDR3 bases are TGTGCCAGCAGCTTATACGGGGGCCTAGACGACTATGGCTACACCTTC.

The CDR3 bases are TGTGCCAGCAGAGGGGGGTGGAATTTGGAAGCTTTCTTT. It encodes CASRGGWNLEAFF. The J gene is TRBJ1-1, the V gene TRBV6-1, with D perhaps matching TRBD1 (6 bases). V was cut by 6 bases and J by 8 bases, with 16 bases left in between. The CDR3 has 13 residues. Germline V gives CDR1 MNHNS, CDR2 SASEGT.

This chain links TRBV30 with TRBJ2-5, with TRBD1 matching 8 bases. The CDR3 has 13 residues. Germline V gene sequence: CDR1 GTSNPN, CDR2 SVGIG (reference sequence). V trimming: 6 bases; J trimming: 4 bases; junction bases outside the gene matches: 7. The CDR3 DNA reads as TGTGCCTGTAACAGGGGGTTTGGAGAGACCCAGTACTTC. Protein sequence: CACNRGFGETQYF.

This chain joins TRBV28 and TRBJ1-2, with D possibly TRBD1 on 5 matching bases. The germline gives CDR1 MDHEN, CDR2 SYDVKM. The V gene lost 6 bases and the J gene lost 6 bases, with 23 bases spanning the gap. This CDR3 has 16 amino acids. The DNA of the CDR3 is TGTGCCAGCAGGCTACCCTTCGGATCAGGGAGGAATGGCTACACCTTC. This codes for CASRLPFGSGRNGYTF.